This T cell receptor (beta chain) comes out of a study of cytomegalovirus exposure and HLA in healthy donors. Study-wide context: Samples from HLA-typed donors yielded about 85 million unique TCRs in an early data release.

Donors sampled were nominally healthy, though unrecorded immune exposures were likely. V lost 10 bases and J lost 6; bases outside the gene matches: 16. The CDR3 covers 15 residues. Per the germline V gene, CDR1 is LNHDA and CDR2 is SQIVND (reference sequence). As to this clone: Its antigen is unknown.

13 Jbeta primers and 60 Vbeta primers were used for the PCR. The assay was immunoSEQ multiplex PCR, and TCRdb's table has in-frame clones only and misses some. In the table there are over 100,000 clones, roughly 76% of which are singletons. Study-wide results and caveats: Many donors shared some public TCRs, even though most TCR sequences were rare. Across donors, presence/absence analyses took sequencing depth to be roughly uniform.

Material: PBMCs. This rearrangement joins TRBV19 to TRBJ2-3; 7 nucleotides agree with TRBD1. This TCR was recovered from a man aged 25 to 40 in good health and CMV-seronegative. CDR3 nucleotide sequence: TGTGCCACCACTACAGGGACAGCGCTCAGGGATACGCAGTATTTT. Amino acids: CATTTGTALRDTQYF.